These 4 T cell receptor beta chains came from one sample sequenced in a study of T cell therapy after organ transplantation. The table came from immunoSEQ multiplex PCR; TCRdb's copy has only in-frame clones and leaves some out. This sample has fewer than 25,000 clones; around 84% occur once, and the top ten carry 30% to 40%. Time point described: 20-29 weeks after completion of therapy. No antigen is known for these receptors. This sample comprised CD8+ T cells from blood, obtained after autologous CMV-specific T cell therapy. The source of these receptors is a human patient who had received a solid organ transplant and had CMV disease. Among the T cells, some may be from the graft donor.

With respect to this clone: Within the sample, other DNA sequences also encode this same CDR3. V gene TRBV27 combines with J gene TRBJ2-7; either TRBD1 or TRBD2 may fit D (5 bases each). V was cut by 3 bases and J by 3 bases, with 9 bases left in between. CDR1 is MNHEY, CDR2 SMNVEV, per germline (reference sequence). This CDR3 spans 13 amino acids. CDR3: CASSLGTDYEQYF. The CDR3 DNA reads TGTGCCAGCAGTTTGGGGACCGACTACGAGCAGTACTTC.

This sequence joins TRBV5-1 and TRBJ1-2; no reliable D call. V lost 0 bases to trimming and J lost 7 bases, with 13 bases between them. The germline V gene has CDR1 SGHRS and CDR2 YFSETQ. The CDR3 covers 14 residues. This CDR3 is CASSLGSYAPGYTF. The CDR3 DNA reads TGCGCCAGCAGCTTGGGCTCTTACGCCCCTGGCTACACCTTC.

The chain joins TRBV4-1 to TRBJ2-3; no definite D call. Per germline, CDR1 MGHRA and CDR2 YSYEKL. CDR3 length equals 12 residues. Trimming shortened V by 3 bases and J by 11 bases, and 12 bases separated the two germline ends. The chain's CDR3 is CASSQLGWGQYF. The CDR3 nucleotides are TGCGCCAGCAGCCAGCTAGGGTGGGGGCAGTATTTT.

This chain connects TRBV7-2 to TRBJ1-6; D is undetermined. The length of the CDR3 is 15 residues. Germline V lookup: CDR1 SGHTA, CDR2 FQGNSA. The V end lost 1 base, the J end lost 6 bases, and 10 bases lay between the germline ends. CDR3 DNA: TGTGCCAGCAGCTTAGATGGGTGGGGTAATTCACCCCTCCACTTT. Residues: CASSLDGWGNSPLHF.